Listed below are T cell receptor beta chains from one sample, sequenced in a study of glioma-infiltrating T cells after dendritic cell vaccination. Method: immunoSEQ multiplex PCR; TCRdb's copy keeps in-frame clones and lacks some. This table holds 75,000 to 100,000 clones, 79% found once. The material sequenced was blood, taken before dendritic cell vaccination. Every receptor here comes from a human donor with glioblastoma. CDR3s include the opening cysteine and the closing phenylalanine or tryptophan. A D gene is named only where the DNA matches it firmly. Size tells how often a clone was seen (once, few, many) or the class of an expanded clone, and some rows leave it out.

clone_size,j_call,v_call,d_call,cdr3_nt,cdr3_aa
-,TRBJ2-2,TRBV2,-,TGTGCCAGCAGTGAGTCCCGTCGCGCGAACACCGGGGAGCTGTTTTTT,CASSESRRANTGELFF
-,TRBJ1-2,TRBV5-4,TRBD1,TGTGCCAGCAGCCCAACTACGACAGGGGACTATGGCTACACCTTC,CASSPTTTGDYGYTF
-,TRBJ1-2,TRBV30,TRBD1,TGTGCCTGGACTTCCGGGACAGGGGCGCATGGCTACACCTTC,CAWTSGTGAHGYTF
-,TRBJ1-1,TRBV10-3,-,TGTGCCATCAGTGAGTCGATGGGCAGTCCGAACACTGAAGCTTTCTTT,CAISESMGSPNTEAFF
-,TRBJ2-5,TRBV7-3,TRBD1,TGTGCCAGCAGCTCTACCGGGACAGCCCAAGAGACCCAGTACTTC,CASSSTGTAQETQYF
-,TRBJ2-7,TRBV7-9,-,TGTGCCAGCAGCTCCACCTACGAGCAGTACTTC,CASSSTYEQYF
-,TRBJ1-2,TRBV5-1,-,TGCGCCAGCAGCTTGGAGGCAGGGGTGTACTATGGCTACACCTTC,CASSLEAGVYYGYTF
-,TRBJ2-7,TRBV5-1,TRBD2,TGCGCCAGCAGCTTGGTGGCGGGAGGGCCTAGTGAGCAGTACTTC,CASSLVAGGPSEQYF
-,TRBJ1-3,TRBV5-1,-,TGCGCCAGCAGCTTGGACAGCTCTGGAAACACCATATATTTT,CASSLDSSGNTIYF
-,TRBJ2-7,TRBV30,-,TGTGCCTGGAGGGGGGCCTCTAACTACGAGCAGTACTTC,CAWRGASNYEQYF
-,TRBJ2-1,TRBV5-1,-,TGCGCCAGCAGCTTGTCCCAGACATACAATGAGCAGTTCTTC,CASSLSQTYNEQFF
-,TRBJ1-3,TRBV9,TRBD1,TGTGCCAGCAGAAAGGGGGACAGGGACTCTGGAAACACCATATATTTT,CASRKGDRDSGNTIYF
-,TRBJ2-5,TRBV5-1,-,TGCGCCAGCAGCTTGGCCCTGGCTAGCAGTGAGACCCAGTACTTC,CASSLALASSETQYF
few,TRBJ1-6,TRBV6-1,-,TGTGCCAGCAGTTTAGCGAAACTAAATTCACCCCTCCACTTT,CASSLAKLNSPLHF
once,TRBJ1-2,TRBV6-5,-,TGTGCCAGCAGTTACTCGAGCTCGGGGGATGGCTACACCTTC,CASSYSSSGDGYTF
-,TRBJ1-2,TRBV5-1,TRBD1,TGCGCCATCGACAGGGATTCTGGCTACACCTTC,CAIDRDSGYTF
-,TRBJ2-5,TRBV2,TRBD2,TGTGCCAGCAGTGAGCAACTAGCGGGGATAGAGACCCAGTACTTC,CASSEQLAGIETQYF
-,TRBJ2-1,TRBV5-8,-,TGTGCCAGCAGCTTGGGGGCAGGGCCCTACAATGAGCAGTTCTTC,CASSLGAGPYNEQFF
-,TRBJ1-1,TRBV19,-,TGTGCCAGCGGGCGAGGGCCGAACACTGAAGCTTTCTTT,CASGRGPNTEAFF
-,TRBJ1-4,TRBV5-4,-,TGTGCCAGCAGCTCACCCTGGGGAGGAAAACTGTTTTTT,CASSSPWGGKLFF
-,TRBJ2-2,TRBV7-2,-,TGTGCCAGCAGCTTAGGATCGGGGGGCCATAGGGAGCTGTTTTTT,CASSLGSGGHRELFF
-,TRBJ1-6,TRBV20-1,-,TGCAGTGCTCAGGATCGCCTCCACTTT,CSAQDRLHF
-,TRBJ2-7,TRBV28,-,TGTGCCAGCTCTATGAGACTAGGGATTAACGAGCAGTACTTC,CASSMRLGINEQYF
once,TRBJ2-7,TRBV7-2,-,TGTGCCAGCAGCTTAGCGGCCCAGGGATCGGCCTACGAGCAGTACTTC,CASSLAAQGSAYEQYF
few,TRBJ2-1,TRBV19,TRBD2,TGTGCCAGTAGTAGACTGACTAGCCGCGCCTACAATGAGCAGTTCTTC,CASSRLTSRAYNEQFF
-,TRBJ2-6,TRBV27,TRBD2,TGTGCCAGCAGTGTTCTAGCGGGGGTCTCTGGGGCCAACGTCCTGACTTTC,CASSVLAGVSGANVLTF
few,TRBJ1-1,TRBV5-1,TRBD1,TGCGCCAGCAGTCCTGGACAGGGGGGCACTGAAGCTTTCTTT,CASSPGQGGTEAFF
-,TRBJ1-2,TRBV7-9,TRBD1,TGTGCCAGCAGCCACGGGACAGCTGGCTACACCTTC,CASSHGTAGYTF
-,TRBJ1-1,TRBV19,-,TGTGCCAGTAGTATTCCAGGGGATTATATTTCGGGCCCTGAAGCTTTCTTT,CASSIPGDYISGPEAFF
-,TRBJ1-2,TRBV28,TRBD1,TGTGCCAGCAGTTCGGTCGGGGGCGACAGGGAGCTGTATGGCTACACCTTC,CASSSVGGDRELYGYTF
-,TRBJ1-5,TRBV15,-,TGTGCCACCAGCCCTGAAAGGGGGTGGAATCAGCCCCAGCATTTT,CATSPERGWNQPQHF
-,TRBJ2-1,TRBV7-6,TRBD1,TGTGCCAGCAGCCCGAGGGGGGACAGGGTCTACAATGAGCAGTTCTTC,CASSPRGDRVYNEQFF
-,TRBJ2-7,TRBV19,TRBD1,TGTGCCAGTAGTAGGGCGACAGGGGCCAGCTCCTACGAGCAGTACTTC,CASSRATGASSYEQYF
once,TRBJ2-7,TRBV9,-,TGTGCCAGCAGCGTAGAAGGGGTAAGCTCCTACGAGCAGTACTTC,CASSVEGVSSYEQYF
-,TRBJ1-1,TRBV2,-,TGTGCCAGCAGGCGACTCGGAGGGGAAGCTTTCTTT,CASRRLGGEAFF
many,TRBJ1-3,TRBV27,-,TGTGCCAGCAGTTTCCTAACCAACTCTGGAAACACCATATATTTT,CASSFLTNSGNTIYF
-,TRBJ1-2,TRBV18,TRBD1,TGTGCCAGCTCACCCCCCGGGACAGGGGGCAAAGCTAACTATGGCTACACCTTC,CASSPPGTGGKANYGYTF
-,TRBJ2-7,TRBV7-9,-,TGTGCCAGCAGCCAGCTACAGGGCGGTGCGTTCTACGAGCAGTACTTC,CASSQLQGGAFYEQYF
-,TRBJ2-7,TRBV11-1,TRBD2,TGTGCCAGCAGCTTTTCCAGCGGGGGGGCCTACGAGCAGTACTTC,CASSFSSGGAYEQYF
-,TRBJ2-6,TRBV19,-,TGTGCCAGTAGTTGGGAGTTAGTATCTGGGGCCAACGTCCTGACTTTC,CASSWELVSGANVLTF
-,TRBJ2-2,TRBV5-5,TRBD1,TGTGCCAGCAGCTTGTTCGGGACAGGGGGAAACACCGGGGAGCTGTTTTTT,CASSLFGTGGNTGELFF
-,TRBJ1-5,TRBV5-5,-,TGTGCCAGCAGCTTAACCCTAGGGACTGCGAATCAGCCCCAGCATTTT,CASSLTLGTANQPQHF
-,TRBJ2-1,TRBV9,TRBD2,TGTGCCAGCAGCAGAGCGGGGGGGCACGATGAGCAGTTCTTC,CASSRAGGHDEQFF
-,TRBJ1-2,TRBV19,-,TGTGCCAGTACCTCTTACGGAGGAGGCTACACCTTC,CASTSYGGGYTF
few,TRBJ1-1,TRBV18,-,TGTGCCAGCTCTCCGTTCACAGGGATGGAGACTGAAGCTTTCTTT,CASSPFTGMETEAFF